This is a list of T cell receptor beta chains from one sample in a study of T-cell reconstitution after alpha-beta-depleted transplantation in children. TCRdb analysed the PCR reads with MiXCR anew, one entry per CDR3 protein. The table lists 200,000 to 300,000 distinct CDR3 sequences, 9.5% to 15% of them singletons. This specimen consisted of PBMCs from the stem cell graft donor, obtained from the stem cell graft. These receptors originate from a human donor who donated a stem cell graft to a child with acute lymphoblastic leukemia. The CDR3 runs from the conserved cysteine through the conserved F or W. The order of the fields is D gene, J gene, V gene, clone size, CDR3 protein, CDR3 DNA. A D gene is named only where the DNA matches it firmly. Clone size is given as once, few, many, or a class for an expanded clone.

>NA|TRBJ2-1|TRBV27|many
CASPLGSVGYNEQFF
TGTGCCAGCCCCCTTGGTAGCGTAGGGTACAATGAGCAGTTCTTC
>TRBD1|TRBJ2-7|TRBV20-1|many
CSARDRGTGKTYEQYF
TGCAGTGCTAGAGATCGGGGGACAGGGAAAACCTACGAGCAGTACTTC
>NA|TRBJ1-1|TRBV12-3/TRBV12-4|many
CASIRGGSTEAFF
TGTGCCAGCATTAGAGGAGGAAGTACTGAAGCTTTCTTT
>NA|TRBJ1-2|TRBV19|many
CASNHYGYTF
TGTGCCAGTAATCACTATGGCTACACCTTC
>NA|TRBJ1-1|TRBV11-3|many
CASSLRGVAEAFF
TGTGCCAGCAGCTTAAGGGGCGTCGCTGAAGCTTTCTTT
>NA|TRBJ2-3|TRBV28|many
CASSFARDSEPSPLSTDTQYF
TGTGCCAGCAGTTTTGCGCGCGACAGCGAGCCCTCTCCCCTTAGCACAGATACGCAGTATTTT
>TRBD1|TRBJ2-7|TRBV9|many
CASSSRDRAYEQYF
TGTGCCAGCAGCTCCCGGGACAGAGCCTACGAGCAGTACTTC
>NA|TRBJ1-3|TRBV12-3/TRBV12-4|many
CASSLFIGKDNTIYF
TGTGCCAGCAGCTTATTCATCGGGAAGGACAACACCATATATTTT
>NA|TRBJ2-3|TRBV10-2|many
CATKGGANTDTQYF
TGCGCCACCAAGGGCGGGGCGAACACAGATACGCAGTATTTT
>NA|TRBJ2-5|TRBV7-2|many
CASSLDGQRVETQYF
TGTGCCAGCAGCTTAGATGGACAGCGGGTGGAGACCCAGTACTTC
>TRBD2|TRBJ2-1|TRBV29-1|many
CSVPREGSANEQFF
TGCAGCGTCCCCCGGGAGGGGTCGGCCAATGAGCAGTTCTTC
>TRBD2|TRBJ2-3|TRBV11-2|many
CASSWGTSGGYRADTQYF
TGTGCCAGCAGCTGGGGGACTAGCGGGGGCTATAGGGCAGATACGCAGTATTTT
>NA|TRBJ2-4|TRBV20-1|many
CSASDSPLAKNIQYF
TGCAGTGCTAGTGACAGTCCCCTAGCCAAAAACATTCAGTACTTC
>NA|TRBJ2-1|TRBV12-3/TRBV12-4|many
CASSPSLGQTSYNEQFF
TGTGCCAGCAGCCCGAGTCTGGGACAAACTTCCTACAATGAGCAGTTCTTC